This entry concerns a single TCR beta chain. The sample is drawn from a study of blood T cell repertoires in COVID-19. Study details: Samples of COVID-19 (acute and convalescent) were obtained from the United States, Italy and Spain.

CDR1 SNHLY and CDR2 FYNNEI come from the germline V gene. The CDR3 sequence is 14 residues long. Trimming removed 6 bases from V and 10 bases from J; junction bases left unmatched: 5. In the authors' methods: Counts of nucleated cells, estimated from reference gene primer amplification, were obtained. The data were produced by immunoSEQ multiplex PCR, yet TCRdb's version contains in-frame clones alone and is incomplete. The DNA gave D and trimming, while V, J and clone size come from that table. The sample holds some 65,000 clones, around 88% seen once. The receptor was isolated from a woman of 80 years or more with active COVID-19. J is TRBJ2-1 and V is TRBV2, with 14 positions matching TRBD2. The sample taken for sequencing was peripheral blood. Written as DNA, the CDR3 is TGTGCCAGCAGAGCCCGGACTAGCGGGGGGGAGCAGTTCTTC. Protein sequence: CASRARTSGGEQFF.